Shown below are 16 T cell receptor beta chains from a single sample sequenced in a study of blood T cells in healthy people across ages. It was with a sample-barcoded 5' primer and a J-beta primer mix that a second PCR of about 6 to 12 cycles was run. TCRdb itself ran the 5' RACE reads through MiXCR, one entry per CDR3 protein. The table has fewer than 2,000,000 distinct CDR3 sequences, roughly 32% seen once. Sequenced: blood. Receptors were obtained from a woman aged 30 to 39 in good health.

This chain connects TRBV27 to TRBJ1-1; D ambiguous. The CDR3 is 14 residues long. V was pared by 5 bases and J by 7 bases, with 17 bases between. The germline CDR1 and CDR2 sequences are MNHEY and SMNVEV (reference sequence). The CDR3 sequence: CASSLRVGPGEAFF. The CDR3 coding sequence is TGTGCCAGCAGTCTAAGGGTAGGGCCGGGTGAAGCTTTCTTT.

This clonotype has just a few counts. This chain connects TRBV7-2 to TRBJ2-7; TRBD2 agrees at 9 bases. The CDR3 is 15 residues long. Per germline, CDR1 SGHTA and CDR2 FQGNSA. The trim removed 1 base at V and 5 bases at J, leaving 6 bases unmatched. CDR3 nucleotides: TGTGCCAGCAGCTTAGGATTAGCGGGGGCTGACGAGCAGTACTTC. Protein sequence: CASSLGLAGADEQYF.

V and J are TRBV4-2 and TRBJ1-2; D unclear. The CDR3 is 13 amino acids. From germline, CDR1 is LGHNA and CDR2 YNFKEQ. Trimming removed 1 base at V and 14 bases at J, with 17 bases between. DNA for the CDR3: TGTGCCAGCAGCCAAGGTAACACGCAGGCTTATACCTTC. It is translated as CASSQGNTQAYTF.

The table lists this clonotype with a few counts. The V gene is TRBV5-1, the J gene TRBJ1-5; D remains ambiguous. Trimming removed 0 bases from V and 2 bases from J, with 9 bases in between. Germline V gives CDR1 SGHRS, CDR2 YFSETQ. This CDR3 is 15 amino acids long. The CDR3 sequence: CASSLDGQGNQPQHF. CDR3 nucleotides: TGCGCCAGCAGCTTGGATGGCCAGGGCAATCAGCCCCAGCATTTT.

The chain combines TRBV27 with TRBJ2-1, with a possible D match to TRBD2 (6 bases). Trimming removed 5 bases at V and 7 bases at J, with 18 bases between. CDR1 is MNHEY, CDR2 SMNVEV, per germline (reference sequence). The CDR3 extends over 15 amino acids. The CDR3 nucleotides are TGTGCCAGCAGTCGGAGGGAACTAGATCAAAATGAGCAGTTCTTC. Translating it yields CASSRRELDQNEQFF.

CDR3 bases: TGTGCCAGCAGCCCCCTGGCAGGGACTAGCGGGGGTTATACGCAGTATTTT. As protein: CASSPLAGTSGGYTQYF. The V call is TRBV5-6, the J call TRBJ2-3; 14 bases fit TRBD2. V gave up 4 bases and J gave up 7 bases; unmatched junction bases: 11. The germline CDR1 and CDR2 sequences are SGHDT and YYEEEE. This CDR3 is 17 amino acids long.

This clonotype was observed many times. This sequence joins TRBV12-3 or TRBV12-4 and TRBJ2-7; D gene ambiguous. The V gene lost 1 base and the J gene lost 5 bases, with 3 bases spanning the gap. The CDR3 loop spans 11 amino acids. In DNA form, the CDR3 reads TGTGCCAGCAGTTTAGTGGACGAGCAGTACTTC. Protein: CASSLVDEQYF.

Only a few counts were recorded for this clonotype. The chain has TRBV27 and TRBJ2-1; 9 bases are shared with TRBD1. Trimming at V came to 6 bases and at J to 9 bases, leaving 9 bases not matched to a gene. This CDR3 contains 14 residues. CDR1 is MNHEY, CDR2 SMNVEV, per germline (reference sequence). In DNA form, the CDR3 reads TGTGCCAGCAGCTGGGTACAGGGGGCAGGTGAGCAGTTCTTC. This gives the protein CASSWVQGAGEQFF.

This chain uses TRBV20-1 with TRBJ1-5; D not resolved. The germline CDR1 and CDR2 sequences are DFQATT and SNEGSKA (reference sequence). The CDR3 covers 13 residues. V shed 1 base and J shed 5 bases, with 9 bases lying between them. The CDR3 sequence is CSARVQSDQPQHF. In DNA, the CDR3 is TGCAGTGCTAGAGTGCAGTCAGATCAGCCCCAGCATTTT.

This clonotype has more than one count but fewer than ten. The gene calls are TRBV9 and TRBJ2-1; 10 nucleotides align to TRBD2. In germline, CDR1 is SGDLS, CDR2 YYNGEE. The CDR3 contains 14 residues. V shed 6 bases and J 8 bases; nucleotides not matched to a gene: 8. CDR3 region: CASNPGLASHEQFF. In DNA, the CDR3 is TGTGCCAGCAACCCGGGACTAGCGTCCCATGAGCAGTTCTTC.

The rearrangement links TRBV18 to TRBJ2-5, with D tentatively TRBD2 (6 bases). The CDR3 is 13 residues long. Deletions cut 10 bases from V and 2 bases from J, with 14 bases between. Per germline, CDR1 KGHSH and CDR2 LQKENI. CDR3 sequence reads: CANSAGPQETQYF. CDR3 DNA: TGTGCCAACTCTGCGGGGCCTCAAGAGACCCAGTACTTC.

This clonotype has a handful of counts. The V gene is TRBV7-2, the J gene TRBJ2-3; TRBD2 agrees at 11 bases. J gave up 1 base and V 5 bases, and 5 bases lay outside the gene matches. Germline V CDR1 and CDR2: SGHTA, FQGNSA. The CDR3 extends over 16 amino acids. The CDR3 protein is CASSEATSGGTDTQYF. CDR3 DNA sequence: TGTGCCAGCAGCGAGGCGACTAGCGGGGGCACAGATACGCAGTATTTT.

V is TRBV5-1 and J is TRBJ2-7; the D is unclear. There are 14 residues in the CDR3. Germline V CDR1 and CDR2: SGHRS, YFSETQ. V lost 0 bases, J lost 5 bases, and 12 bases lay in between. CDR3 DNA: TGCGCCAGCAGCTTGGGGTCCGAAGGTGACGAGCAGTACTTC. Its translation: CASSLGSEGDEQYF. The whole variable domain, filled in from reference TRBV5-1 and TRBJ2-7, reads KAGVTQTPRYLIKTRGQQVTLSCSPISGHRSVSWYQQTPGQGLQFLFEYFSETQRNKGNFPGRFSGRQFSNSRSEMNVSTLELGDSALYLCASSLGSEGDEQYFGPGTRLTVT.

Ten or more counts support this clonotype. The chain has TRBV12-3 or TRBV12-4 and TRBJ1-2; D is ambiguous. The CDR3 is 13 amino acids. V dropped 3 bases and J dropped 7 bases, with 12 bases sitting between them. CDR3 nucleotides: TGTGCCAGCAGTTTCGGTCCTAAGATTGGCTACACCTTC. It specifies CASSFGPKIGYTF.

The rearrangement links TRBV12-3 or TRBV12-4 to TRBJ1-2; D call uncertain. The CDR3 has 12 residues. V dropped 5 bases and J dropped 7 bases, with 11 bases sitting between them. CDR3 nucleotides: TGTGCCAGCAGTAGAGGAGGGCTTGGCTACACCTTC. Translated: CASSRGGLGYTF.

This clonotype was seen a handful of times. The J gene is TRBJ2-6, the V gene TRBV11-2; tentative D call: TRBD2 (6 bases). V lost 5 bases and J lost 0, with 11 bases in between. Germline loops: CDR1 SGHAT, CDR2 FQNNGV. The CDR3 extends over 16 amino acids. CDR3 residues: CASSEGLRSGANVLTF. The CDR3 DNA reads TGTGCCAGCAGCGAGGGACTGCGCTCTGGGGCCAACGTCCTGACTTTC.